The 12 T cell receptor beta chains below come from one sample, sequenced in a study of T cell responses to AZD1222 COVID-19 vaccine. Using immunoSEQ multiplex PCR, the repertoire was profiled, and TCRdb retains in-frame clones only, with some absent. This table holds roughly 180,000 clones, roughly nine tenths found once. Sequencing used peripheral blood, obtained 28 days after the second AZD1222 dose. These receptors all come from an adult who received the AZD1222 COVID-19 vaccine.

J is TRBJ2-6 and V is TRBV18; 7 nucleotides agree with TRBD1. Germline trimming cut 3 bases from V and 4 bases from J; bases unmatched to any gene: 6. Germline-derived CDR1 and CDR2 are KGHSH and LQKENI. The CDR3 contains 16 residues. CDR3 in amino acids: CASSPMTGSGANVLTF. Written as DNA, the CDR3 is TGTGCCAGCTCACCTATGACAGGGAGCGGGGCCAACGTCCTGACTTTC.

CDR3 bases: TGTGCCAGCAGTCCCATGGGGCAGGGATCCTATGGCTACACCTTC. Translating it yields CASSPMGQGSYGYTF. The rearrangement uses TRBV28 and TRBJ1-2, with D perhaps TRBD1 (5 bases). V lost 5 bases, J lost 4 bases, and 17 bases lay in between. The CDR3 spans 15 residues. CDR1 and CDR2 from the germline V gene are MDHEN and SYDVKM.

This clone was detected once. The CDR3 DNA is TGTGCCAGTAGTATTGGGACTAGCGGGAGTTACGAGCAGTACTTC. This sequence encodes CASSIGTSGSYEQYF. The V and J genes are TRBV19 and TRBJ2-7, with TRBD2 matching over 14 bases. The germline V gene has CDR1 LNHDA and CDR2 SQIVND (reference sequence). The CDR3 length is 15 residues. V shed 3 bases, J shed 4 bases, and the junction held 2 bases outside the gene matches.

The chain links TRBV28 to TRBJ1-5; 10 bases map to TRBD1. The germline V gene encodes CDR1 MDHEN and CDR2 SYDVKM. The CDR3 totals 16 residues. V lost 6 bases to trimming and J lost 4 bases; unmatched junction nucleotides: 9. The CDR3 coding sequence is TGTGCCAGCAGCTCGCTTCCGGGACAGGGGAATCAGCCCCAGCATTTT. It yields the protein CASSSLPGQGNQPQHF.

The rearrangement links TRBV7-9 to TRBJ2-2; D perhaps matches TRBD2 (6 bases). CDR1 and CDR2 from the germline V gene are SEHNR and FQNEAQ (reference sequence). The V and J ends lost 3 bases and 4 bases respectively, with 12 bases between them. The CDR3 length is 15 residues. The CDR3, as DNA: TGTGCCAGCAGCTTCGGAGGGAAGAGCACCGGGGAGCTGTTTTTT. Amino acids: CASSFGGKSTGELFF.

This clone appeared once. V is TRBV9 and J is TRBJ1-1; TRBD1 matches 7 bases. Germline V gives CDR1 SGDLS, CDR2 YYNGEE. There are 14 residues in the CDR3. With V trimmed by 7 bases and J by 5 bases, 11 bases remained unmatched. The CDR3 bases are TGTGCCAGCGGAGGGACAGCCTCGTCGACTGAAGCTTTCTTT. This codes for CASGGTASSTEAFF.

The J gene is TRBJ2-1, the V gene TRBV11-3; D is possibly TRBD2 (5 bases). Germline V gene sequence: CDR1 SGHNT, CDR2 YENEEA. V lost 1 base, J lost 3 bases, and 13 bases lay in between. The CDR3 runs to 16 residues. The CDR3 DNA sequence: TGTGCCAGCAGCTTAGTGGCGGGTTCGGACTACAATGAGCAGTTCTTC. Protein: CASSLVAGSDYNEQFF. Full variable domain (remainder filled in from reference TRBV11-3 and TRBJ2-1): EAGVVQSPRYKIIEKKQPVAFWCNPISGHNTLYWYLQNLGQGPELLIRYENEEAVDDSQLPKDRFSAERLKGVDSTLKIQPAELGDSAVYLCASSLVAGSDYNEQFFGPGTRLTVL.

The gene calls are TRBV5-1 and TRBJ2-2; either TRBD1 or TRBD2 may fit D (6 bases each). Looked up from germline, CDR1 is SGHRS and CDR2 is YFSETQ. The CDR3 covers 15 residues. The germline V and J ends were trimmed by 3 bases and 6 bases, with 15 bases remaining between them. The CDR3 loop reads CASSSPARGAGELFF. The CDR3 DNA is TGCGCCAGCAGCTCCCCCGCAAGGGGGGCCGGGGAGCTGTTTTTT.

J is TRBJ2-2 and V is TRBV6-4; D is perhaps TRBD2 (6 bases). There are 13 residues in the CDR3. The germline gives CDR1 MRHNA, CDR2 SNTAGT. Trimming removed 2 bases at V and 5 bases at J, with 6 bases between. In DNA form, the CDR3 reads TGTGCCAGCAGTGACGGAGGGACCGGGGAGCTGTTTTTT. Protein sequence: CASSDGGTGELFF.

The chain joins TRBV6-5 to TRBJ2-2, with 7 bases aligning to TRBD1. This CDR3 comprises 16 residues. CDR1 and CDR2 (germline): MNHEY, SVGAGI. The J segment lost 3 bases and the V segment lost 0 bases, leaving 4 bases of the junction unmatched. In DNA form, the CDR3 reads TGTGCCAGCAGTTACTCAATTACAGGGGACACCGGGGAGCTGTTTTTT. Amino acids: CASSYSITGDTGELFF.

The V gene is TRBV5-4, the J gene TRBJ2-7; the match to TRBD2 covers 8 bases. The CDR3 has 15 amino acids. The junction had 8 bases not matched to a gene; V was cut back by 4 bases and J by 2 bases. Looked up from germline, CDR1 is SGHNT and CDR2 is YYREEE (reference sequence). The CDR3 sequence is CASSLINSGAYEQYF. Here the CDR3 DNA reads TGTGCCAGCAGCCTAATAAATAGCGGGGCCTACGAGCAGTACTTC.

The rearrangement links TRBV11-2 to TRBJ2-5, with 9 positions matching TRBD1. Germline V gene sequence: CDR1 SGHAT, CDR2 FQNNGV. The CDR3 has 14 amino acids. With V trimmed by 5 bases and J by 5 bases, 6 bases remained unmatched. CDR3: CASSDRGTGETQYF. The CDR3 DNA is TGTGCCAGCAGCGACAGAGGGACAGGGGAGACCCAGTACTTC.